Listed below are T cell receptor beta chains from one sample, sequenced in a study of Ad26.COV2.S vaccination and SARS-CoV-2 variants. The assay was immunoSEQ multiplex PCR, and TCRdb's table has in-frame clones only and misses some. The sample has around 300,000 clones, roughly 90% seen once. The sequences come from peripheral blood, collected in a trial of Ad26.COV2.S vaccine versus placebo. The receptors were gathered from a person between 18 and 60 years old who received the Ad26.COV2.S COVID-19 vaccine or a placebo. The CDR3 runs from the conserved cysteine through the conserved F or W. The D gene is left open where the match is weak. A row's size may be missing; if present it is once, few, many or a size class.

d_call j_call v_call clone_size cdr3_aa cdr3_nt
NA TRBJ1-5 TRBV6-1 NA CASSESWGGDQHF TGTGCCAGCAGTGAATCCTGGGGGGGAGATCAGCATTTT
TRBD1 TRBJ1-6 TRBV10-3 NA CAISSGQPQSVLHF TGTGCCATCAGCTCGGGACAGCCGCAATCGGTCCTCCACTTT
TRBD2 TRBJ2-1 TRBV19 NA CASSITGTSVNEQFF TGTGCCAGTAGTATAACCGGGACTAGCGTCAATGAGCAGTTCTTC
NA TRBJ2-7 TRBV11-1 NA CASSGVDGTYEQYF TGTGCCAGCAGCGGGGTGGATGGGACCTACGAGCAGTACTTC
TRBD1 TRBJ2-2 TRBV2 once CASRLGQGIGELFF TGTGCCAGCAGATTGGGACAGGGGATCGGGGAGCTGTTTTTT
NA TRBJ2-5 TRBV5-1 NA CASSLGGNQETQYF TGCGCCAGCAGCTTAGGGGGTAATCAAGAGACCCAGTACTTC
NA TRBJ2-7 TRBV4-2 NA CASSQDRDDGEQYF TGTGCCAGCAGCCAAGATCGGGACGATGGAGAGCAGTACTTC
NA TRBJ2-3 TRBV4-1 NA CASSKGPALDTQYF TGCGCCAGCAGCAAAGGGCCGGCTCTCGATACGCAGTATTTT
TRBD1 TRBJ1-6 TRBV5-4 few CASRQQGRGYNSPLHF TGTGCCAGCAGGCAACAGGGGCGGGGATATAATTCACCCCTCCACTTT
NA TRBJ2-7 TRBV3-1/TRBV3-2 NA CASSQVPSSSYEQYF TGTGCCAGCAGCCAAGTCCCAAGCAGCTCCTACGAGCAGTACTTC
TRBD2 TRBJ2-1 TRBV15 NA CATSTPGLAFRFF TGTGCCACCAGCACGCCGGGACTAGCGTTCCGGTTCTTC
NA TRBJ1-2 TRBV18 NA CASSPGQVYGYTF TGTGCCAGCTCACCAGGGCAAGTCTATGGCTACACCTTC
NA TRBJ1-2 TRBV15 many CATSRDFGSGYTF TGTGCCACCAGCAGAGATTTCGGATCTGGCTACACCTTC
NA TRBJ1-5 TRBV6-5 NA CASRYGTGENQPQHF TGTGCCAGCAGATACGGAACAGGAGAAAATCAGCCCCAGCATTTT